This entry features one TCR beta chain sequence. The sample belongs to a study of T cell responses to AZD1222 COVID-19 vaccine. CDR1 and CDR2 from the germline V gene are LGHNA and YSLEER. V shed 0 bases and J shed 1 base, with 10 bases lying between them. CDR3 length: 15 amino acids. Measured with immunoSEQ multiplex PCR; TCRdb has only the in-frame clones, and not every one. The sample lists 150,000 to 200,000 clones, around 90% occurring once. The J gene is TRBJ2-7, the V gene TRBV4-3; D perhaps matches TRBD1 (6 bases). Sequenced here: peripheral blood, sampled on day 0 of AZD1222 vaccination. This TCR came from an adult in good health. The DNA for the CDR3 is TGCGCCAGCAGCCAAGATTCAGGGACATCCTACGAGCAGTACTTC. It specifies CASSQDSGTSYEQYF.